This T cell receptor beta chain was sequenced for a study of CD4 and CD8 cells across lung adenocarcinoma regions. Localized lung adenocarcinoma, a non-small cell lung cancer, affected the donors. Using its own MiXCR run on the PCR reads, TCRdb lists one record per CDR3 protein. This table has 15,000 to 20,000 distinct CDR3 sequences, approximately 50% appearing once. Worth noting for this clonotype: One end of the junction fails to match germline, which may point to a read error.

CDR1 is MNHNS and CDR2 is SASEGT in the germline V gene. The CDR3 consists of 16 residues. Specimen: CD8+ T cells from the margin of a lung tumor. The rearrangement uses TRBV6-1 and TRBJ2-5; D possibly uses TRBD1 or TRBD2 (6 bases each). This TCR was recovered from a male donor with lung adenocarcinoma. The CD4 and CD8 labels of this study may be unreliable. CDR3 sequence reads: CASGGAGGGDRETQYF. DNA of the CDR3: TGTGCCAGCGGGGGAGCCGGGGGCGGGGACCGGGAGACGCAGTATTTC.